This record looks at one TCR beta chain sequence and its context. What it recognizes is unknown. These data come from a study of Graves' ophthalmopathy and Graves' hyperthyroidism. General observations from the study: The model predicted ophthalmopathy progression with 70.59% sensitivity and around 72% specificity.

CDR1 and CDR2 from the germline V gene are LGHDT and YNNKEL (reference sequence). This CDR3 is 16 amino acids long. The V and J ends lost 4 bases and 0 bases respectively, with 13 bases between them. The PBMCs used were ones drawn from over 9.5 ml of fresh peripheral blood. RNA transcripts yielded amplified TCR beta CDR3 regions. In the first round, RT-PCR was carried out with HTBI primers, and a multiplex PCR formed the second round. Each CDR3 protein is one row after TCRdb ran MiXCR on the multiplex PCR reads. The data show about 420,000 distinct CDR3 sequences, around a fifth seen once. The TCR was taken from a woman aged 18-35 years with stable Graves' hyperthyroidism. The sequenced material came from peripheral blood. The chain is built from TRBV3-1 and TRBJ1-3; D gene unclear. The CDR3 DNA reads as TGTGCCAGCAGCCCCTCAGCGGACGGCTCTGGAAACACCATATATTTT. This translates into CASSPSADGSGNTIYF.